This TCR beta chain came from a study of blood T cells in healthy people across ages. This clonotype has at least ten counts. This CDR3 is 16 amino acids long. V shed 6 bases and J 8 bases; nucleotides not matched to a gene: 9. A sample-barcoded 5' primer and a J-beta primer mix were used in a second PCR of about 6 to 12 cycles. TCRdb processed the 5' RACE reads anew with MiXCR; each CDR3 protein has one entry. This repertoire shows about 800,000 distinct CDR3 sequences, roughly 25% found once; its top ten account for 3.7%. The sample was also reused in another study, on T cells of mothers and their children.

This receptor was taken from a boy aged 10-17 years in good health. V is TRBV12-3 or TRBV12-4 and J is TRBJ2-1; TRBD2 matches at 14 bases. Sequencing used blood. CDR3 nucleotide sequence: TGTGCCAGCAGCCAGACTAGCGGGAGGGCCAGGGATGAGCAGTTCTTC. Translating gives CASSQTSGRARDEQFF.